The 24 T cell receptor beta chains presented below share a single source sample, sequenced in a study of control samples from healthy donors and cancer patients. Clones were read by immunoSEQ multiplex PCR, and TCRdb kept only the in-frame ones, dropping some. The data contain about 130,000 clones, just under 95% of them seen just once; the ten biggest clones take up 13% to 15%. The sample comprised PBMCs. The origin of the receptors is a man aged 60-69 years with colorectal cancer.

The V gene is TRBV6-5, the J gene TRBJ1-1; D is unresolved. This CDR3 is built from 12 residues. The germline V gene encodes CDR1 MNHEY and CDR2 SVGAGI. Trimming removed 6 bases from V and 2 bases from J, with 7 bases in between. The CDR3 reads CASRIYNTEAFF. The DNA for the CDR3 is TGTGCCAGCAGAATTTACAACACTGAAGCTTTCTTT.

J is TRBJ1-1 and V is TRBV7-2; D remains ambiguous. The germline gives CDR1 SGHTA, CDR2 FQGNSA. V dropped 1 base and J dropped 5 bases, with 8 bases sitting between them. The CDR3 consists of 13 residues. The chain's CDR3 is CASSLVPRTEAFF. The CDR3 DNA is TGTGCCAGCAGCTTAGTCCCGAGAACTGAAGCTTTCTTT. Using reference TRBV7-2 and TRBJ1-1 for the parts outside the CDR3, the full variable domain is GAGVSQSPSNKVTEKGKDVELRCDPISGHTALYWYRQSLGQGLEFLIYFQGNSAPDKSGLPSDRFSAERTGGSVSTLTIQRTQQEDSAVYLCASSLVPRTEAFFGQGTRLTVV.

The chain links TRBV5-1 to TRBJ2-2; D may be TRBD1 (7 bases). Germline loops: CDR1 SGHRS, CDR2 YFSETQ. This CDR3 is built from 16 residues. Trimming pared 2 bases from V and 4 bases from J, leaving 15 bases between. The CDR3 coding sequence is TGCGCCAGCAGCTTTAGTCCGCAGGGGGGCACCGGGGAGCTGTTTTTT. Translation: CASSFSPQGGTGELFF.

The rearrangement links TRBV10-3 to TRBJ1-3; 10 bases fit TRBD1. The CDR3 is 19 residues long. Looked up from germline, CDR1 is ENHRY and CDR2 is SYGVKD. After removal of 6 bases from V and 0 bases from J, the junction contained 14 bases not matched to a gene. The CDR3 bases are TGTGCCATCAGCTCTGGACAGGGGGTCCCCGGAAGCTCTGGAAACACCATATATTTT. It codes for CAISSGQGVPGSSGNTIYF.

The genes are TRBV30 and TRBJ1-2; possibly TRBD1 for D (5 bases). The germline V and J ends were trimmed by 2 bases and 8 bases, with 15 bases remaining between them. The CDR3 consists of 13 residues. Per the germline V gene, CDR1 is GTSNPN and CDR2 is SVGIG (reference sequence). This CDR3 reads CAWSSGTARGYTF. The CDR3 bases are TGTGCCTGGAGTTCAGGGACGGCAAGGGGCTACACCTTC.

This clone was counted once. This rearrangement joins TRBV10-2 to TRBJ2-5; 12 bases line up with TRBD2. The CDR3 loop spans 15 amino acids. Germline assignment: CDR1 WSHSY and CDR2 SAAADI. With V trimmed by 4 bases and J by 0 bases, 0 bases remained unmatched. CDR3 DNA sequence: TGCGCCAGCAGTGGGACTAGCGGGGACCAAGAGACCCAGTACTTC. It specifies CASSGTSGDQETQYF.

V and J are TRBV3-1 (or the pseudogene TRBV3-2) and TRBJ1-1; possible D gene TRBD1, 6 bases. The V end was cut by 4 bases, the J end by 4 bases, with 10 bases between. The CDR3 totals 13 residues. CDR1 and CDR2 from the germline V gene are LGHDT and YNNKEL (reference sequence). DNA of the CDR3: TGTGCCAGCAGCCCCGCAGGGGTCACTGAAGCTTTCTTT. Its protein is CASSPAGVTEAFF.

This sequence joins TRBV9 and TRBJ1-2; D ambiguous. The germline V gene encodes CDR1 SGDLS and CDR2 YYNGEE. V dropped 4 bases and J dropped 4 bases, with 5 bases sitting between them. There are 11 residues in the CDR3. In DNA, the CDR3 is TGTGCCAGCAGCTCCCCCTATGGCTACACCTTC. As protein: CASSSPYGYTF. Looking up the rest from reference TRBV9 and TRBJ1-2 gives the full variable domain: DSGVTQTPKHLITATGQRVTLRCSPRSGDLSVYWYQQSLDQGLQFLIQYYNGEERAKGNILERFSAQQFPDLHSELNLSSLELGDSALYFCASSSPYGYTFGSGTRLTVV.

J is TRBJ1-3 and V is TRBV12-3 or TRBV12-4; D gene ambiguous. The CDR3 consists of 12 residues. The V end lost 11 bases, the J end lost 4 bases, and 12 bases lay between the germline ends. This chain's CDR3 is CAFTWMGNTIYF. The CDR3 DNA reads as TGTGCCTTCACCTGGATGGGAAACACCATATATTTT.

The chain combines TRBV5-3 with TRBJ2-5; D is perhaps TRBD1 or TRBD2 (5 bases each). TRBV5-3 is given ORF status, its function remaining uncertain. The CDR3 has 15 residues. Deletions cut 4 bases from V and 4 bases from J, with 17 bases between. The DNA for the CDR3 is TGTGCCAGAAGCGGTGCAGGGAGTGGTGGAGAGACCCAGTACTTC. It yields the protein CARSGAGSGGETQYF.

V usage is TRBV18 and J usage is TRBJ2-2; D uncertain. V was shortened by 3 bases and J by 2 bases, with 4 bases between the two germline ends. The germline gives CDR1 KGHSH, CDR2 LQKENI. There are 13 residues in the CDR3. The CDR3 spells CASSPSNTGELFF. The CDR3 DNA sequence: TGTGCCAGCTCACCTTCAAACACCGGGGAGCTGTTTTTT.

The rearrangement uses TRBV11-1 and TRBJ2-3; 11 bases agree with TRBD1. J lost 5 bases, V lost 5 bases, and 3 bases had no gene match. CDR3 length: 14 amino acids. The V gene's germline CDR1 is SGHAT and CDR2 FQDESV (reference sequence). The CDR3 loop reads CASSPGTGGDTQYF. CDR3 DNA: TGTGCCAGCAGCCCCGGGACAGGGGGAGATACGCAGTATTTT.

V usage is TRBV13 and J usage is TRBJ1-6; 9 bases are a match to TRBD1. In germline, CDR1 is PRHDT, CDR2 FYEKMQ (reference sequence). The trim removed 5 bases at V and 7 bases at J, leaving 3 bases unmatched. The CDR3 is made up of 14 amino acids. CDR3 sequence reads: CASSQDRGNSPLHF. CDR3 nucleotide sequence: TGTGCCAGCAGCCAGGACAGGGGAAATTCACCCCTCCACTTT.

This rearrangement joins TRBV21-1 to TRBJ1-5; TRBD1, the D gene given by the table, was not confirmed from the DNA. TRBV21-1 is a documented pseudogene. The CDR3 loop spans 15 amino acids. The CDR3 coding sequence is TGTGCCAGCAGCAGACGACAGGGCGGCAATCAGCCCCAGCATTTT. It codes for CASSRRQGGNQPQHF.

The CDR3 region is CATSDSLAGADTQYF. The CDR3 DNA sequence: TGTGCCACCAGTGATTCACTAGCGGGGGCAGATACGCAGTATTTT. The chain links TRBV24-1 to TRBJ2-3; 11 bases are shared with TRBD2. Trimming at V came to 2 bases and at J to 4 bases, leaving 1 base not matched to a gene. CDR3 length: 15 residues. Germline-derived CDR1 and CDR2 are KGHDR and SFDVKD.

J is TRBJ1-2 and V is TRBV15; D is possibly TRBD1 (6 bases). The V end was cut by 4 bases, the J end by 1 base, with 10 bases between. This CDR3 is built from 14 residues. CDR1 is LNHNV and CDR2 is YYDKDF in the germline V gene (reference sequence). CDR3 in amino acids: CATSTPDSNYGYTF. CDR3 DNA: TGTGCCACCAGCACCCCGGACAGTAACTATGGCTACACCTTC.

This sequence joins TRBV6-5 and TRBJ1-1; unclear D gene. This CDR3 has 13 residues. The V and J ends lost 4 bases and 2 bases respectively, with 8 bases between them. Germline V gene sequence: CDR1 MNHEY, CDR2 SVGAGI. The CDR3 region has the DNA TGTGCCAGCAGTTTCAGTTATAACACTGAAGCTTTCTTT. Its protein is CASSFSYNTEAFF.

This clone was picked up one time. CDR3 in DNA: TGTGCCAGCAGCTTGGTAGGGTTTGGTGGTGGCTACACCTTC. It yields the protein CASSLVGFGGGYTF. The chain carries TRBV5-4 and TRBJ1-2; D remains ambiguous. Germline CDR1 reads SGHNT; CDR2 reads YYREEE (reference sequence). V dropped 0 bases and J dropped 7 bases, with 13 bases sitting between them. This CDR3 is built from 14 residues.

Details on this clone: The same CDR3 also results from other DNA sequences found in this sample. The rearrangement joins TRBV11-2 to TRBJ2-7, with D hard to call. In germline, CDR1 is SGHAT, CDR2 FQNNGV. This CDR3 contains 11 residues. The V and J ends lost 5 bases and 6 bases respectively, with 8 bases between them. The CDR3 region has the DNA TGTGCCAGCAGCCCTAGTTTCGAGCAGTACTTC. Protein: CASSPSFEQYF. The complete variable domain, with remaining parts taken from reference TRBV11-2 and TRBJ2-7, reads EAGVAQSPRYKIIEKRQSVAFWCNPISGHATLYWYQQILGQGPKLLIQFQNNGVVDDSQLPKDRFSAERLKGVDSTLKIQPAKLEDSAVYLCASSPSFEQYFGPGTRLTVT.

The rearrangement joins TRBV27 to TRBJ1-2, with 8 positions matching TRBD1. From germline, CDR1 is MNHEY and CDR2 SMNVEV (reference sequence). The CDR3 runs 17 residues. The trim removed 5 bases at V and 1 base at J, leaving 12 bases unmatched. The CDR3 DNA reads as TGTGCCAGCAGTCCCTTCCAGGGGGCTATACTTAACTATGGCTACACCTTC. This encodes CASSPFQGAILNYGYTF.

In the case of this clone: The same CDR3 can be traced to other DNA sequences in this sample. The chain employs TRBV3-1 (or the pseudogene TRBV3-2) and TRBJ1-6; D is unresolved. CDR3 length equals 15 residues. Trimming shortened V by 0 bases and J by 7 bases, and 10 bases separated the two germline ends. Germline V lookup: CDR1 LGHDT, CDR2 YNNKEL (reference sequence). The CDR3 loop is CASSQDWGGNSPLHF. In nucleotides, the CDR3 is TGTGCCAGCAGCCAAGACTGGGGAGGCAATTCACCCCTCCACTTT.

The chain couples TRBV28 to TRBJ2-1, with TRBD1 matching over 9 bases. CDR1 MDHEN and CDR2 SYDVKM come from the germline V gene. CDR3 length: 13 amino acids. J lost 7 bases, V lost 11 bases, and 9 bases had no gene match. The CDR3 is CAPQGQGWNEQFF. In DNA form, the CDR3 reads TGTGCCCCCCAGGGACAGGGCTGGAATGAGCAGTTCTTC.

The chain's CDR3 is CASSLGGGLGSSGYTF. The CDR3 bases are TGTGCCAGCAGCTTGGGTGGGGGACTTGGAAGCTCTGGCTACACCTTC. The chain is built from TRBV5-6 and TRBJ1-2; D might be TRBD1 (5 bases). This CDR3 contains 16 residues. From germline, CDR1 is SGHDT and CDR2 YYEEEE. V was shortened by 0 bases and J by 7 bases, with 19 bases between the two germline ends.

The chain couples TRBV10-3 to TRBJ1-1; TRBD1 matches at 7 bases. Per the germline V gene, CDR1 is ENHRY and CDR2 is SYGVKD. The CDR3 has 13 residues. V shed 11 bases, J shed 3 bases, and the junction held 9 bases outside the gene matches. The CDR3 loop is CAVRDSGDTEAFF. In nucleotides, the CDR3 is TGTGCCGTCCGGGACAGCGGTGACACTGAAGCTTTCTTT.